One sample yielded the 32 T cell receptor beta chains listed below, sequenced in a study of regulatory T cells in long-lasting Graves disease. In building TCR beta libraries, iRepertoire HTBI primers were used together with Arm-PCR of CDR3 regions. TCRdb re-analysed the multiplex PCR reads in MiXCR, keeping a single row per CDR3 protein. The sample contains roughly 300,000 distinct CDR3 sequences, roughly 21% of which appear only once. The sample's time point: persistent/refractory GD, antithyroid drugs over 5 years with positive TRAb. PBMCs were the source of the RNA used for TCR sequencing. The starting material was peripheral blood mononuclear cells (PBMCs), obtained when the disease was refractory, from a patient treated with antithyroid drugs. These TCRs come from a female donor with Graves disease.

The J gene is TRBJ1-2, the V gene TRBV6-2 or TRBV6-3; TRBD1 is a possible D gene (5 bases). With 2 bases removed from V and 7 bases from J, the gap between germline ends came to 14 bases. Germline V CDR1 and CDR2: MNHEY, SVGEGT. This CDR3 has 14 amino acids. The CDR3 loop reads CASSYKGRGGGYTF. In DNA form, the CDR3 reads TGTGCCAGCAGTTACAAGGGGCGTGGGGGTGGCTACACCTTC.

The rearrangement uses TRBV19 and TRBJ1-5, with TRBD1 identical over 9 bases. V was pared by 7 bases and J by 7 bases, with 11 bases of the junction left unmatched. Per germline, CDR1 LNHDA and CDR2 SQIVND (reference sequence). The CDR3 has 15 residues. CDR3 loop: CASTGTGSRGQPQHF. In DNA form, the CDR3 reads TGTGCCAGTACCGGGACAGGGAGCAGAGGACAGCCCCAGCATTTT.

The V and J genes are TRBV3-2 and TRBJ1-6; no DNA check was done on the table's D call, TRBD1. TRBV3-2 is designated a pseudogene. The CDR3 length is 16 residues. CDR3 in amino acids: CASSQVDRGDDSPLHF. The CDR3 bases are TGTGCCAGCAGCCAAGTAGACAGGGGGGATGATTCACCCCTCCACTTT.

This chain connects TRBV11-2 to TRBJ2-1, with 8 nucleotides matching TRBD2. Germline V gene sequence: CDR1 SGHAT, CDR2 FQNNGV. V lost 3 bases, J lost 9 bases, and 10 bases stayed unmatched. The CDR3 is made up of 15 amino acids. CDR3 sequence (DNA): TGTGCCAGCAGCTTTGGGGGGACCCGGGAGGGTGAGCAGTTCTTC. It translates to CASSFGGTREGEQFF. Looking up the rest from reference TRBV11-2 and TRBJ2-1 gives the full variable domain: EAGVAQSPRYKIIEKRQSVAFWCNPISGHATLYWYQQILGQGPKLLIQFQNNGVVDDSQLPKDRFSAERLKGVDSTLKIQPAKLEDSAVYLCASSFGGTREGEQFFGPGTRLTVL.

This clonotype was recorded many times. The CDR3 loop is CASNSEQGRRQYF. In DNA, the CDR3 is TGTGCCAGCAATTCTGAACAGGGGAGACGGCAGTACTTC. V usage is TRBV2 and J usage is TRBJ2-7; TRBD1 aligns across 7 bases. From germline, CDR1 is SNHLY and CDR2 FYNNEI. CDR3 size: 13 residues. The J segment lost 9 bases and the V segment lost 7 bases, leaving 12 bases of the junction unmatched.

The chain links TRBV7-3 to TRBJ2-7, with TRBD2 matching over 7 bases. The germline gives CDR1 SGHTA, CDR2 FQGTGA. V gave up 4 bases and J gave up 2 bases; unmatched junction bases: 8. The CDR3 is 15 residues long. CDR3 bases: TGTGCCAGCAGCTCGTTGGGGGGGAGCGCCTACGAGCAGTACTTC. Protein: CASSSLGGSAYEQYF.

This clonotype was seen many times. V and J are TRBV7-2 and TRBJ1-4, with D maybe TRBD1 (5 bases). Trimming removed 1 base at V and 0 bases at J, with 15 bases between. Germline-derived CDR1 and CDR2 are SGHTA and FQGNSA. The CDR3 is 18 residues long. DNA for the CDR3: TGTGCCAGCAGCTTAGACGTGGCCGAGGGGACAACTAATGAAAAACTGTTTTTT. It is translated as CASSLDVAEGTTNEKLFF.

This clonotype was observed many times. This chain links TRBV2 with TRBJ2-2, with a tentative D call TRBD2 (5 bases). The V and J ends lost 3 bases and 3 bases respectively, with 8 bases between them. Germline V gene lookup returns CDR1 SNHLY and CDR2 FYNNEI. This CDR3 is built from 14 residues. In DNA, the CDR3 is TGTGCCAGCAGTGAGCTAGCTTACACCGGGGAGCTGTTTTTT. Its translation: CASSELAYTGELFF.

There are a few counts of this clonotype. The chain employs TRBV15 and TRBJ2-7; TRBD1 aligns across 8 bases. This CDR3 region has 15 residues. Germline CDR1 is LNHNV and CDR2 is YYDKDF (reference sequence). The junction had 3 bases not matched to a gene; V was cut back by 0 bases and J by 2 bases. The DNA of the CDR3 is TGTGCCACCAGCAGAGACAGGGGGCCGACCTACGAGCAGTACTTC. Protein product: CATSRDRGPTYEQYF.

V and J are TRBV5-1 and TRBJ1-4, with D hard to call. CDR1 is SGHRS, CDR2 YFSETQ, per germline. V gave up 1 base and J gave up 0 bases, with 13 bases separating them. This CDR3 is 17 amino acids long. CDR3 region: CASSLLGFRTTNEKLFF. CDR3 in DNA: TGCGCCAGCAGCTTGTTGGGGTTTCGGACAACTAATGAAAAACTGTTTTTT.

This clonotype was recorded many times. The rearrangement links TRBV30 to TRBJ2-5; D is perhaps TRBD1 (5 bases). Trimming took off 1 base at V and 5 bases at J, with 17 bases between the two ends. Per the germline V gene, CDR1 is GTSNPN and CDR2 is SVGIG (reference sequence). This CDR3 comprises 15 residues. As DNA, the CDR3 is TGTGCCTGGAGTGCCCAGGGCGGCGTCCGGGAGACCCAGTACTTC. Amino acid sequence: CAWSAQGGVRETQYF.

V usage is TRBV6-1 and J usage is TRBJ2-2; weak D call: TRBD2 (7 bases). The CDR3 sequence is 18 residues long. Deletions cut 7 bases from V and 4 bases from J, with 25 bases between. Germline CDR1 is MNHNS and CDR2 is SASEGT. The CDR3 is CASTNRRPGGAVTGELFF. In nucleotides, the CDR3 is TGTGCCAGCACTAACCGACGGCCGGGGGGCGCAGTCACCGGGGAGCTGTTTTTT.

This clonotype was observed a handful of times. The genes are TRBV4-1 and TRBJ1-5, with D possibly being TRBD1 (5 bases). Per the germline V gene, CDR1 is MGHRA and CDR2 is YSYEKL. V lost 0 bases, J lost 3 bases, and 24 bases lay in between. CDR3 length: 20 amino acids. The CDR3 bases are TGCGCCAGCAGCCAAGATTTGGGTCCGGGGGAGAGGGGCATCAATCAGCCCCAGCATTTT. Translated, it gives CASSQDLGPGERGINQPQHF.

This clonotype was seen at least ten times. This chain links TRBV12-3 or TRBV12-4 with TRBJ2-7; D remains unclear. V was shortened by 3 bases and J by 4 bases, with 13 bases between the two germline ends. This CDR3 spans 14 amino acids. The DNA for the CDR3 is TGTGCCAGCAGTTTTAGTTTCAGATCATACGAGCAGTACTTC. This encodes CASSFSFRSYEQYF.

This clonotype was recorded at least ten times. V and J are TRBV28 and TRBJ2-5; weak D call: TRBD2 (5 bases). Trimming removed 0 bases from V and 5 bases from J, with 10 bases in between. The germline CDR1 and CDR2 sequences are MDHEN and SYDVKM. The CDR3 covers 14 residues. Written as DNA, the CDR3 is TGTGCCAGCAGTTTATGGGGAGAAGGGGAGACCCAGTACTTC. Translation: CASSLWGEGETQYF.

The rearrangement joins TRBV6-1 to TRBJ1-1; TRBD1 agrees at 9 bases. The CDR3 extends over 14 amino acids. The germline V gene has CDR1 MNHNS and CDR2 SASEGT. V dropped 6 bases and J dropped 7; count of bases not matched to a gene: 9. CDR3 DNA sequence: TGTGCCAGCAGAACCTCCGGGACAGGGTATGAAGCTTTCTTT. Translating gives CASRTSGTGYEAFF.

The rearrangement joins TRBV27 to TRBJ2-3; no clear D gene. Germline V lookup: CDR1 MNHEY, CDR2 SMNVEV (reference sequence). V was trimmed by 0 bases and J by 2 bases, leaving 9 bases between them. The CDR3 runs 15 residues. CDR3 in amino acids: CASSLSLRLTDTQYF. The CDR3 region has the DNA TGTGCCAGCAGTTTATCTTTACGACTCACAGATACGCAGTATTTT.

The chain links TRBV14 to TRBJ1-1; D is undetermined. V lost 0 bases and J 5 bases, leaving 7 bases between the germline ends. The length of the CDR3 is 13 residues. Germline V lookup: CDR1 SGHDN, CDR2 FVKESK. The CDR3 loop is CASSQDHLTEAFF. CDR3 nucleotides: TGTGCCAGCAGCCAAGATCATCTAACTGAAGCTTTCTTT.

This clonotype was observed a single time. This sequence may be a read error, since a much larger clone differs from it by one base. The V gene is TRBV6-2 or TRBV6-3, the J gene TRBJ1-1, with TRBD1 identical over 10 bases. CDR3 length: 15 amino acids. CDR1 is MNHEY and CDR2 is SVGEGT in the germline V gene. The CDR3 sequence is CASIRDRGAGTEASF. As DNA, the CDR3 is TGTGCCAGCATCCGGGACAGGGGCGCAGGCACTGAAGCTTCCTTT.

The gene calls are TRBV20-1 and TRBJ1-5; 9 nucleotides line up with TRBD1. Germline V gives CDR1 DFQATT, CDR2 SNEGSKA (reference sequence). The CDR3 covers 15 residues. Unmatched junction bases numbered 4, after V lost 1 base and J lost 3 bases. The CDR3 nucleotides are TGCAGTGCTAGAGGTGGGACAGGGAACAATCAGCCCCAGCATTTT. The encoded protein is CSARGGTGNNQPQHF.

This clonotype occurred many times. The junction shows a germline mismatch at one end, possibly a read error. DNA for the CDR3: TGTGCCAGCAGTTACCAAGGCTACGAGCAGTACTTC. This translates into CASSYQGYEQYF. The chain is built from TRBV5-1 and TRBJ2-7; unclear D gene. This CDR3 region has 12 residues. Germline V lookup: CDR1 SGHRS, CDR2 YFSETQ. The full variable domain, with the rest looked up from reference TRBV5-1 and TRBJ2-7, is KAGVTQTPRYLIKTRGQQVTLSCSPISGHRSVSWYQQTPGQGLQFLFEYFSETQRNKGNFPGRFSGRQFSNSRSEMNVSTLELGDSALYLCASSYQGYEQYFGPGTRLTVT.

This clonotype came up many times. The gene calls are TRBV2 and TRBJ1-2, with TRBD1 as a possible D gene (5 bases). Germline V gene sequence: CDR1 SNHLY, CDR2 FYNNEI. The CDR3 runs to 13 residues. V was pared by 0 bases and J by 5 bases, with 7 bases between. CDR3 sequence reads: CASSEARGYGYTF. CDR3 in DNA: TGTGCCAGCAGTGAAGCTCGGGGGTATGGCTACACCTTC.

The CDR3 nucleotides are TGCGCCAGCAGCTTGGTCCTAGCGGGAGGGACAGATACGCAGTATTTT. Its protein is CASSLVLAGGTDTQYF. The genes are TRBV5-1 and TRBJ2-3, with 12 nucleotides matching TRBD2. The CDR3 runs to 16 residues. V lost 0 bases to trimming and J lost 3 bases; unmatched junction nucleotides: 2. CDR1 and CDR2 from the germline V gene are SGHRS and YFSETQ. Looking up the rest from reference TRBV5-1 and TRBJ2-3 gives the full variable domain: KAGVTQTPRYLIKTRGQQVTLSCSPISGHRSVSWYQQTPGQGLQFLFEYFSETQRNKGNFPGRFSGRQFSNSRSEMNVSTLELGDSALYLCASSLVLAGGTDTQYFGPGTRLTVL.

The chain carries TRBV4-1 and TRBJ1-5; D may be TRBD1 (6 bases). Germline V gene sequence: CDR1 MGHRA, CDR2 YSYEKL. There are 16 residues in the CDR3. V shed 6 bases and J shed 0 bases, with 15 bases lying between them. CDR3: CASRSQGLSSNQPQHF. The CDR3 nucleotides read TGCGCCAGCAGGTCACAGGGTTTAAGTAGCAATCAGCCCCAGCATTTT.

At least ten counts were recorded for this clonotype. V is TRBV20-1 and J is TRBJ1-1, with D unresolved. V was trimmed by 6 bases and J by 3 bases, leaving 14 bases between them. The length of the CDR3 is 13 residues. CDR1 and CDR2 (germline): DFQATT, SNEGSKA (reference sequence). The DNA of the CDR3 is TGCAGTGCGATACAAAAGAGAGACACTGAAGCTTTCTTT. The encoded protein is CSAIQKRDTEAFF.

This chain connects TRBV15 to TRBJ2-6, with D unclear. Germline CDR1 reads LNHNV; CDR2 reads YYDKDF (reference sequence). The CDR3 runs 17 residues. V lost 3 bases and J lost 13, with 25 bases in between. The CDR3 here is CATSRDEGRPPLGVLTF. The CDR3 DNA reads TGTGCCACCAGCAGGGACGAAGGACGTCCCCCCCTGGGGGTCCTGACTTTC.

This clonotype has ten or more counts. The chain carries TRBV7-8 and TRBJ2-7; possible D gene TRBD1, 6 bases. Trimming removed 5 bases from V and 0 bases from J, with 11 bases in between. CDR3 length: 14 residues. Germline-derived CDR1 and CDR2 are SGHVS and FQNEAQ. The CDR3 nucleotides read TGTGCCAGCAGCCCGACACAGGGCTCCTACGAGCAGTACTTC. As protein: CASSPTQGSYEQYF. Full variable domain (rest looked up from reference TRBV7-8 and TRBJ2-7): GAGVSQSPRYKVAKRGQDVALRCDPISGHVSLFWYQQALGQGPEFLTYFQNEAQLDKSGLPSDRFFAERPEGSVSTLKIQRTQQEDSAVYLCASSPTQGSYEQYFGPGTRLTVT.

There are many counts of this clonotype. J is TRBJ1-6 and V is TRBV27; D gene unclear. Germline V gene sequence: CDR1 MNHEY, CDR2 SMNVEV (reference sequence). Trimming took off 6 bases at V and 5 bases at J, with 20 bases between the two ends. CDR3 length: 17 residues. The CDR3 sequence is CASRPRVGIANNSPLHF. CDR3 nucleotides: TGTGCCAGCAGGCCGAGGGTAGGGATCGCAAATAATTCACCCCTCCACTTT.

This CDR3 is CASSLGGRTFYEQYF. The DNA of the CDR3 is TGTGCCAGCAGCTTAGGTGGGAGGACCTTCTACGAGCAGTACTTC. This sequence joins TRBV13 and TRBJ2-7; D perhaps matches TRBD2 (6 bases). The germline gives CDR1 PRHDT, CDR2 FYEKMQ (reference sequence). The CDR3 consists of 15 residues. V was cut by 0 bases and J by 3 bases, with 12 bases left in between.

The chain uses TRBV20-1 and TRBJ1-2; D is uncertain. CDR3 length: 13 residues. From germline, CDR1 is DFQATT and CDR2 SNEGSKA (reference sequence). V dropped 2 bases and J dropped 7 bases, with 14 bases sitting between them. The CDR3 is CSARLPTEGGYTF. The CDR3, as DNA: TGCAGTGCTAGATTGCCCACAGAGGGTGGCTACACCTTC.

This clonotype occurred many times. This sequence joins TRBV29-1 and TRBJ2-7, with D hard to call. V lost 1 base and J lost 3, with 4 bases in between. Germline CDR1 reads SQVTM; CDR2 reads ANQGSEA. This CDR3 has 11 residues. CDR3 coding DNA: TGCAGCGTTGAAGCCTTCTACGAGCAGTACTTC. This translates into CSVEAFYEQYF.

The rearrangement joins TRBV12-3 or TRBV12-4 to TRBJ2-6; TRBD1 or TRBD2 may be the D gene (6 bases each). The CDR3 runs 17 residues. V lost 6 bases and J 0 bases, leaving 15 bases between the germline ends. CDR3 loop: CASRRGTYNSGANVLTF. CDR3 nucleotide sequence: TGTGCCAGCAGGAGGGGGACTTACAACTCTGGGGCCAACGTCCTGACTTTC.